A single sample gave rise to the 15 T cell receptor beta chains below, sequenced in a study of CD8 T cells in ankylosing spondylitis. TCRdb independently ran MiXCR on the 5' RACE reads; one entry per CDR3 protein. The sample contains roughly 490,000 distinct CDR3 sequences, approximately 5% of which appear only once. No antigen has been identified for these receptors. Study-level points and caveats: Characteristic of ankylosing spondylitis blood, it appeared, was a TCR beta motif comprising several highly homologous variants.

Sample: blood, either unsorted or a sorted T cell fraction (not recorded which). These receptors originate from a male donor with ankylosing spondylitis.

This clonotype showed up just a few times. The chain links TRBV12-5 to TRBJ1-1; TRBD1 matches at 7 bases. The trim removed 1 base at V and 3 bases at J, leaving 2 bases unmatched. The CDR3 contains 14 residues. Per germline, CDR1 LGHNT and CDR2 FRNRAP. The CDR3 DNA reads TGTGCTAGTGGTTTGGGCAGGGGGGACACTGAAGCTTTCTTT. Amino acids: CASGLGRGDTEAFF. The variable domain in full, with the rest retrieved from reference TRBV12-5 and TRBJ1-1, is DARVTQTPRHKVTEMGQEVTMRCQPILGHNTVFWYRQTMMQGLELLAYFRNRAPLDDSGMPKDRFSAEMPDATLATLKIQPSEPRDSAVYFCASGLGRGDTEAFFGQGTRLTVV.

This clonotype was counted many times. The CDR3 DNA follows: TGTGCCAGCAGCGCTACTCAGACTAGGAGCTCCTACAATGAGCAGTTCTTC. Translation: CASSATQTRSSYNEQFF. The genes are TRBV27 and TRBJ2-1; tentative D call: TRBD2 (6 bases). The V end lost 6 bases, the J end lost 0 bases, and 18 bases lay between the germline ends. Germline values: CDR1 MNHEY, CDR2 SMNVEV (reference sequence). The CDR3 runs to 17 residues.

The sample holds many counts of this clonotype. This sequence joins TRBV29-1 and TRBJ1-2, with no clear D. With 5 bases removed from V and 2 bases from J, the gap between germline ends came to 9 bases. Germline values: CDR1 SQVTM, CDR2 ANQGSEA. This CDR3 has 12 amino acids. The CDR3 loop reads CSVPSVNYGYTF. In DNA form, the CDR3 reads TGCAGCGTTCCCTCAGTGAACTATGGCTACACCTTC.

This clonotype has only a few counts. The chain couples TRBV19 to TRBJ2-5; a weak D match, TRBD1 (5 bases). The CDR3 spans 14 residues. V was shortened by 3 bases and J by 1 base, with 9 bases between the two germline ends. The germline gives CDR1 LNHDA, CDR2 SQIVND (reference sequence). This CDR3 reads CASSMVGAQETQYF. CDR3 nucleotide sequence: TGTGCCAGTAGTATGGTAGGGGCCCAAGAGACCCAGTACTTC.

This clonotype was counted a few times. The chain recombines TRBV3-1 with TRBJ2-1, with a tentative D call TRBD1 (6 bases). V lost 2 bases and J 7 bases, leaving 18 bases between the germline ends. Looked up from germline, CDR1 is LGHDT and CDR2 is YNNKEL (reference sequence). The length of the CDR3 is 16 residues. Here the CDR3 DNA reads TGTGCCAGCAGCCAATTGGCCGGGACACCGTTAAATGAGCAGTTCTTC. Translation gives CASSQLAGTPLNEQFF.

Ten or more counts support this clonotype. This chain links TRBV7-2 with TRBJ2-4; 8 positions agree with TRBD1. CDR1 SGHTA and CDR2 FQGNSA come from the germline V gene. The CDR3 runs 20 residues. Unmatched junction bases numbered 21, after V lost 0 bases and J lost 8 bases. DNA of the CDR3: TGTGCCAGCAGCTTAGCCCTCTCCTACAGGGGGAGCCTTTCCCGGCACATTCAGTACTTC. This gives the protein CASSLALSYRGSLSRHIQYF.

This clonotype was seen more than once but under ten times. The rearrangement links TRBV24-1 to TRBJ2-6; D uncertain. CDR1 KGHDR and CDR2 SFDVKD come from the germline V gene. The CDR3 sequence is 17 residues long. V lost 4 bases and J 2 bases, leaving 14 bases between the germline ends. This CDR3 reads CATSDPRKGAGANVLTF. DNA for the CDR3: TGTGCCACCAGTGACCCTAGGAAGGGCGCTGGGGCCAACGTCCTGACTTTC.

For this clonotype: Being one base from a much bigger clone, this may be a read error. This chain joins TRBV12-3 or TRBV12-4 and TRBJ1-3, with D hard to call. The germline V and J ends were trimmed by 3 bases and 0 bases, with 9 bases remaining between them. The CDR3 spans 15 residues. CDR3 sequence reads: CASSLVRYSGNTIYF. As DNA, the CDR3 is TGTGCCAGCAGTTTGGTCCGGTACTCTGGAAACACCATATATTTT.

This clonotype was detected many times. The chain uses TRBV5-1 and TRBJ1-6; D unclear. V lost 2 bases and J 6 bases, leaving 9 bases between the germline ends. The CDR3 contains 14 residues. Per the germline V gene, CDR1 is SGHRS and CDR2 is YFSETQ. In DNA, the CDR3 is TGCGCCAGCAGCTTTGGCAGCACTAATTCACCCCTCCACTTT. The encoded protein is CASSFGSTNSPLHF.

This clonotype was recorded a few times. In DNA form, the CDR3 reads TGTGCCATCAGGGGGAAGACAGGGGGGACCTACGAGCAGTACTTC. It codes for CAIRGKTGGTYEQYF. The rearrangement links TRBV10-3 to TRBJ2-7; 9 bases map to TRBD1. The germline gives CDR1 ENHRY, CDR2 SYGVKD. The trim removed 6 bases at V and 2 bases at J, leaving 8 bases unmatched. The CDR3 contains 15 residues.

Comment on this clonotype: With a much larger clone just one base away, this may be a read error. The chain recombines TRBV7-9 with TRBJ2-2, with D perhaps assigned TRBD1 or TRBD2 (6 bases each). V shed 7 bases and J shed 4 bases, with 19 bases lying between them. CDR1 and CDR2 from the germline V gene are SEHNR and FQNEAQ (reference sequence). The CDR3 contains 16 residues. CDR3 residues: CASTNRVKGGTGELFF. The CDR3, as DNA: TGTGCCAGCACCAATCGAGTGAAGGGGGGCACCGGGGAGCTGTTTTTT.

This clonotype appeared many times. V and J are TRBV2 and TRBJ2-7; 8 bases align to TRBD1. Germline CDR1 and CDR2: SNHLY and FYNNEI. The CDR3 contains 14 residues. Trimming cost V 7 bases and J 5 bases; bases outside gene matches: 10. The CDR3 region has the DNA TGTGCCAGCATCCCCTTCGGACAGGGCCACGAGCAGTACTTC. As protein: CASIPFGQGHEQYF.

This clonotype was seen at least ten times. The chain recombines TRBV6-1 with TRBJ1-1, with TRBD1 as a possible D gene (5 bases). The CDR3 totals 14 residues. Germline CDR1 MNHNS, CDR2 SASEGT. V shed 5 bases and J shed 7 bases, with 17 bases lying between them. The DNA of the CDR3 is TGTGCCAGCAGTCCGAGGGGCCAAACGATTGAAGCTTTCTTT. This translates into CASSPRGQTIEAFF.

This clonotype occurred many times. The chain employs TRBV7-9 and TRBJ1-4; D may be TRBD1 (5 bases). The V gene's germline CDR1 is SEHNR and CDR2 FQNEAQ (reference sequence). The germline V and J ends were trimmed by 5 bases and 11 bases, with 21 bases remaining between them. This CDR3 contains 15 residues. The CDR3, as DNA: TGTGCCAGCAGCAGCCGGGACGGAACGAGTGAGAAACTGTTTTTT. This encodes CASSSRDGTSEKLFF.

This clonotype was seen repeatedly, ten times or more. The CDR3 loop reads CASSPRGNTGELFF. DNA of the CDR3: TGTGCCAGCAGTCCCAGGGGGAACACCGGGGAGCTGTTTTTT. The chain carries TRBV28 and TRBJ2-2; D is perhaps TRBD1 (6 bases). The CDR3 consists of 14 residues. CDR1 and CDR2 (germline): MDHEN, SYDVKM. V lost 5 bases to trimming and J lost 1 base, with 8 bases between them.